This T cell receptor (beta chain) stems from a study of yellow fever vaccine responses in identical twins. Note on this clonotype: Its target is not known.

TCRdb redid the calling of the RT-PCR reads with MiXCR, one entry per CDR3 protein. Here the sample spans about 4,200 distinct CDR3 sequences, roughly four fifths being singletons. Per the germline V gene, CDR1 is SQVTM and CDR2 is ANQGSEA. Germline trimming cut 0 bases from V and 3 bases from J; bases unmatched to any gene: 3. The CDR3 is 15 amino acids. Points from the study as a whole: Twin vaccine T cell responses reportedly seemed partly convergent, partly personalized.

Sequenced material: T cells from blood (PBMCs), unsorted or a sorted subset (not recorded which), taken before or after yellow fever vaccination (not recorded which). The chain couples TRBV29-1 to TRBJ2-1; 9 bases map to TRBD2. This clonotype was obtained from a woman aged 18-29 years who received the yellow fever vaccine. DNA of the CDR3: TGCAGCGTTGAAGATCCGCGGGAGGGCTACAATGAGCAGTTCTTC. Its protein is CSVEDPREGYNEQFF.